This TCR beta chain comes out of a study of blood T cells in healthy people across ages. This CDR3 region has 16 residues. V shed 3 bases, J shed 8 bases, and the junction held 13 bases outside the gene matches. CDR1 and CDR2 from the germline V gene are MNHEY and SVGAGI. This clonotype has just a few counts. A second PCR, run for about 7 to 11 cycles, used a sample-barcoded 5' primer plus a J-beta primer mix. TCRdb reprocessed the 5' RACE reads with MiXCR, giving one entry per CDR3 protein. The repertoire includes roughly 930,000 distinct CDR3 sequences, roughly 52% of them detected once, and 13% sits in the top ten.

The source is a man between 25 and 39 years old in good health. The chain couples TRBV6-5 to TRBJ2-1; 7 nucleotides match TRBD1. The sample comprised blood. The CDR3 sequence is CASSYLRGGSGHEQFF. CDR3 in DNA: TGTGCCAGCAGTTATCTTAGAGGGGGCTCGGGCCATGAGCAGTTCTTC.